What follows is one T cell receptor (beta chain) and its context. There are a few counts of this clone. The target of this receptor is not known. The input lacks base qualities; no much larger clone sits a single base away. To sequence the TCRbeta CDR3 region, genomic DNA was isolated from the sorted cells. The immunoSEQ Assay was used to sequence the TCRbeta CDR3 regions. The immuneACCESS repertoire file appears here via TCRdb, limited to in-frame rearrangements. These files lack a portion of the clones; in checked studies, under half of the deficit traces to unresolved V genes, and the cause of the others is not known. The sample table contains over 60,000 clones; only one count was recorded for 85% of them. In total, the top ten clones hold 4% of the sample. This entry is derived from a study of OX40 agonist ivuxolimab in advanced cancers. Some background on the complete study: Ivuxolimab, which targeted the costimulatory receptor OX40 (CD134), was an agonistic, fully human IgG2 monoclonal antibody. Intravenous ivuxolimab was administered to patients every 2 weeks at six dose levels: 0.01, 0.1, 0.3, 1.5, 3 and 10 mg/kg. Of the 52 patients in dose escalation, approximately 20 had hepatocellular carcinoma, roughly 15 had melanoma, 9 had renal cell carcinoma and 9 had head and neck cancer. The dose-escalation cohort was about 83% male with a mean age of 60 years, ranging from about 23 to 85. Patients were allowed to have had prior anti-PD-1, anti-PD-L1 or anti-CTLA-4 therapy, and approximately 40% of the dose-escalation patients had been treated with checkpoint inhibitors. Partial responses occurred in three dose-escalation patients: two with cutaneous melanoma and one with hepatocellular carcinoma. The purpose of peripheral TCRbeta sequencing was to test whether ivuxolimab changed TCR sequence diversity and led to clonal T-cell expansion. The monotherapy dose-escalation portion (N ≈ 57 patients) of the phase I ivuxolimab trial is reported in the paper.

Here is what the overall study found, with its caveats: Low levels of normalized T-cell clonal expansion were also seen in some patients who did not respond. At doses of 0.1 to 3.0 mg/kg, clonal expansion of both CD4+ and CD8+ T cells in blood was seen between baseline and week 6. After ivuxolimab, expanded clones were on average more numerous among CD8+ T cells than among CD4+ T cells. The antigen specificity of the peripheral T cells that underwent clonal expansion was not determined. In partial responders in the 0.1-3.0 mg/kg groups, normalized peripheral clonal expansion was found to be among the lowest, especially among CD8+ T cells.

From the cysteine up to the phenylalanine, the CDR3 has a length of 15 residues. Only the CDR3 DNA is retained, 45 bases long and in frame from the first base. CDR1 and CDR2 are drawn from the germline V gene: MNHNS, SASEGT. V is pared back by 10 bases and J by 2 bases, with 15 bases lying between the germline termini. Patients with a history of autoimmune disease or receiving systemic immunosuppression were excluded from the trial. Peripheral blood for TCR sequencing was collected from all dose cohorts at baseline, on cycle 4 day 1, and on cycle 7 day 1. The samples were taken from a phase I, first-in-human, multicenter, open-label dose-escalation trial of ivuxolimab. Adults with locally advanced or metastatic head and neck squamous cell, hepatocellular, melanoma or renal cell carcinoma were enrolled in the trial. Before TCR sequencing, CD4+ T cells and CD8+ T cells were sorted from peripheral blood as separate populations.

The sequencing here drew on CD4+ or CD8+ T cells sorted from blood, taken in a trial of the OX40 agonist ivuxolimab. The chain couples TRBV6-1 to TRBJ2-6; no D segment can be confidently identified. The sequence was collected from an adult with an advanced solid tumor such as melanoma, head and neck, liver or kidney cancer. The nucleotides read TGTGCCATCCATCTACCCGCCGCTGGGGCCAACGTCCTGACTTTC. This translates into CAIHLPAAGANVLTF.